This TCR beta chain was identified during a study of blood T cell repertoires in COVID-19. Across the whole study: Researchers got acute and convalescent COVID-19 samples from the United States, Italy and Spain.

Trimming shortened V by 4 bases and J by 0 bases, and 16 bases separated the two germline ends. This CDR3 region has 16 residues. The V gene's germline CDR1 is GTSNPN and CDR2 SVGIG (reference sequence). Original processing methods: Using reference gene primer amplification, nucleated cell counts were estimated. Measured with immunoSEQ multiplex PCR; TCRdb has only the in-frame clones, and not every one. The DNA was the basis for D and trimming; V, J and clone size are from that table. The sample includes some 180,000 clones, approximately 86% seen only once; the top ten take about 5.5%. Participant-reported clinical history was the basis for cohort assignment.

The TCR sequence derives from a woman aged 60-75 years with acute COVID-19. Input material: PBMCs or T cells enriched from blood (not recorded which). This rearrangement joins TRBV30 to TRBJ1-3, with D perhaps TRBD1 (6 bases). The CDR3 DNA reads TGTGCCTGGATCTCCCTAAGGGGGTACTCTGGAAACACCATATATTTT. The encoded protein is CAWISLRGYSGNTIYF.